This T cell receptor beta chain was sequenced in a study of blood T cell repertoires in COVID-19. The overall study: T cells, B-cell-depleted T cells, or PBMCs supplied cDNA or gDNA.

This CDR3 region has 15 residues. Germline V gene lookup returns CDR1 LNHDA and CDR2 SQIVND (reference sequence). V lost 7 bases, J lost 4 bases, and 17 bases lay in between. Measured with immunoSEQ multiplex PCR; TCRdb has only the in-frame clones, and not every one. This table holds about 320,000 clones, 90% found once. J is TRBJ2-1 and V is TRBV19; weak D call: TRBD2 (5 bases). The sequence derives from a woman in her thirties who had been exposed to COVID-19. Sequenced input: PBMCs or T cells enriched from blood (not recorded which). CDR3 nucleotides: TGTGCCAGTAAACAAAGCCGCGGGCGGTACAATGAGCAGTTCTTC. As protein: CASKQSRGRYNEQFF.